Here is one T cell receptor (beta chain) with its context. Sequencing used immunoSEQ multiplex PCR; TCRdb keeps in-frame clones, though not all of them. The sample shows approximately 190,000 clones, and around 2% sits with its ten largest clones. V lost 4 bases to trimming and J lost 3 bases, with 17 bases between them. Germline-derived CDR1 and CDR2 are SGHNT and YYREEE (reference sequence). The CDR3 spans 15 residues. The record originates from a study of control samples from healthy donors and cancer patients. This clonotype originated in a woman in her twenties or thirties in good health. The sample was blood. V is TRBV5-4 and J is TRBJ2-7, with D possibly being TRBD1 (5 bases). The CDR3: CASSTRQSPLYEQYF. The CDR3 nucleotides are TGTGCCAGCAGCACCCGACAGTCTCCTCTCTACGAGCAGTACTTC.